This TCR beta chain was obtained from a study of memory CD8 T cells in hepatitis C reinfection. Time point denoted: late/post reinfection, 12 to 24 weeks after detection. No in vitro expansion preceded TCR sequencing of the sorted cells. This CDR3 comprises 13 residues. Per the germline V gene, CDR1 is LNHDA and CDR2 is SQIVND (reference sequence). V gave up 5 bases and J gave up 7 bases; unmatched junction bases: 7. TCRdb's copy holds only in-frame clones and misses some; the assay was immunoSEQ multiplex PCR. The table records some 44,000 clones, roughly nine tenths of them present only once. The receptor was isolated from a man younger than 35 with hepatitis C virus infection. The rearrangement joins TRBV19 to TRBJ2-7, with 8 nucleotides matching TRBD1. Sequenced material: naive CD8+ T cells sorted from blood. The CDR3 nucleotides are TGTGCCAGTAGTCCCCAGGGGGCAGAAGAGCAGTACGTC. Translation: CASSPQGAEEQYV.